This entry is about one T cell receptor (beta chain). Its antigen is not known. The CDR3 runs 13 residues. Trimming removed 2 bases from V and 7 bases from J, with 12 bases in between. CDR1 and CDR2 (germline): DFQATT, SNEGSKA (reference sequence). This sample was taken from a study of identical twins. Overall study findings and caveats: Twin pairs had excess sharing that was weaker in beta out-of-frame sequences. Conclusions were based on cross-sectional statistical analysis, without following the same donors.

Each CDR3 protein is one row after TCRdb ran MiXCR on the 5' RACE reads. This sample has 240,000 or so distinct CDR3 sequences; more than 9.5% occur once, and the top ten carry around 4%. This sample also belongs to another study, concerning yellow fever vaccine responses in identical twins. That investigation notes: Reports say the vaccine T cell response in twins looked partly convergent and partly personalized.

The sample consisted of memory (CD45RO+) T cells sorted from blood. The TCR originated in a young woman in good health. V and J are TRBV20-1 and TRBJ1-3, with D unresolved. The chain's CDR3 is CSARNASVNTIYF. CDR3 DNA sequence: TGCAGTGCTAGAAACGCCAGCGTGAACACCATATATTTT.